Listed below are T cell receptor beta chains from one sample, sequenced in a study of human T cells and chemical hapten exposure. TCRdb used MiXCR to reprocess the RACE reads, holding one entry per CDR3 protein. The sample contains around 350,000 distinct CDR3 sequences, 5.5% of which appear only once. This sample comprised whole blood, obtained in connection with sensitization to the hapten diphenylcyclopropenone (DPC). These receptors came from a woman aged 18 to 35 with alopecia areata. Some clones in this sample may be carry-over from other donors' samples. The CDR3 runs from the conserved cysteine through the conserved F or W. Each record gives: clone size, D gene, J gene, V gene, CDR3 protein, CDR3 DNA. The D gene is left open where the match is weak. Only some rows state a clone size, as once, few, many or a class for expanded clones.

abundance: few; d_gene: TRBD2; j_gene: TRBJ2-3; v_gene: TRBV7-9; CDR3aa: CASSLTREGTDTQYF; CDR3nt: TGTGCCAGCAGCTTAACGCGGGAGGGGACAGATACGCAGTATTTT
abundance: NA; d_gene: NA; j_gene: TRBJ2-3; v_gene: TRBV5-6; CDR3aa: CASSWGGPGSTDTQYF; CDR3nt: TGTGCCAGCAGCTGGGGGGGGCCGGGGAGCACAGATACGCAGTATTTT
abundance: many; d_gene: TRBD2; j_gene: TRBJ2-3; v_gene: TRBV7-2; CDR3aa: CASSSSSGGRPAPYF; CDR3nt: TGTGCCAGCAGCTCAAGCAGCGGGGGGCGCCCCGCTCCGTATTTT
abundance: many; d_gene: TRBD1; j_gene: TRBJ1-5; v_gene: TRBV5-1; CDR3aa: CASSVTGGAYQPQHF; CDR3nt: TGCGCCAGCAGCGTGACAGGGGGCGCGTATCAGCCCCAGCATTTT
abundance: NA; d_gene: NA; j_gene: TRBJ1-2; v_gene: TRBV12-3/TRBV12-4; CDR3aa: CASSPTGVYGYTF; CDR3nt: TGTGCCAGCAGCCCAACAGGAGTCTATGGCTACACCTTC
abundance: many; d_gene: TRBD1; j_gene: TRBJ2-3; v_gene: TRBV6-5; CDR3aa: CASSRTGGANTQYF; CDR3nt: TGTGCCAGCAGTCGGACAGGGGGCGCGAATACGCAGTATTTT
abundance: few; d_gene: NA; j_gene: TRBJ1-4; v_gene: TRBV6-5; CDR3aa: CASSYDSATNEKLFF; CDR3nt: TGTGCCAGCAGTTACGACAGTGCAACTAATGAAAAACTGTTTTTT
abundance: many; d_gene: TRBD1; j_gene: TRBJ1-6; v_gene: TRBV6-5; CDR3aa: CASSYSPGQGNSPLHF; CDR3nt: TGTGCCAGCAGTTACTCCCCGGGACAGGGTAATTCACCCCTCCACTTT
abundance: few; d_gene: NA; j_gene: TRBJ1-2; v_gene: TRBV20-1; CDR3aa: CSAWVNGGHGYTF; CDR3nt: TGCAGTGCTTGGGTTAACGGAGGGCATGGCTACACCTTC
abundance: NA; d_gene: NA; j_gene: TRBJ2-3; v_gene: TRBV7-9; CDR3aa: CASSSGLLGTTDTQYF; CDR3nt: TGTGCCAGCAGCTCGGGACTGCTCGGGACTACAGATACGCAGTATTTT
abundance: many; d_gene: TRBD1; j_gene: TRBJ1-4; v_gene: TRBV6-6; CDR3aa: CASSSPGQGVEEKLFF; CDR3nt: TGTGCCAGCAGTTCGCCGGGACAGGGGGTGGAAGAAAAACTGTTTTTT
abundance: few; d_gene: NA; j_gene: TRBJ2-3; v_gene: TRBV9; CDR3aa: CASQGQTNTDTQYF; CDR3nt: TGTGCCAGCCAGGGGCAGACCAACACAGATACGCAGTATTTT
abundance: few; d_gene: TRBD1; j_gene: TRBJ1-6; v_gene: TRBV29-1; CDR3aa: CSVQGQAQNSPLHF; CDR3nt: TGCAGCGTACAGGGACAGGCTCAAAATTCACCCCTCCACTTT
abundance: NA; d_gene: NA; j_gene: TRBJ2-5; v_gene: TRBV6-2/TRBV6-3; CDR3aa: CASSYSSPTEVKTQYF; CDR3nt: TGTGCCAGCAGTTACTCAAGTCCCACCGAGGTAAAGACCCAGTACTTC
abundance: few; d_gene: TRBD1; j_gene: TRBJ2-5; v_gene: TRBV6-2/TRBV6-3; CDR3aa: CASSPRGTGGPSGTQYF; CDR3nt: TGTGCCAGCAGCCCTCGGGGGACAGGGGGCCCCTCGGGGACCCAGTACTTC
abundance: many; d_gene: TRBD1; j_gene: TRBJ1-4; v_gene: TRBV18; CDR3aa: CASSPTGPEEKLFF; CDR3nt: TGTGCCAGCTCACCGACAGGGCCTGAGGAAAAACTGTTTTTT
abundance: many; d_gene: NA; j_gene: TRBJ2-2; v_gene: TRBV6-2/TRBV6-3; CDR3aa: CASSYGGSLVF; CDR3nt: TGTGCCAGCAGTTACGGTGGGAGCCTGGTTTTT
abundance: NA; d_gene: NA; j_gene: TRBJ1-4; v_gene: TRBV29-1; CDR3aa: CSASGDTTNEKLFF; CDR3nt: TGCAGCGCTTCAGGTGACACAACTAATGAAAAACTGTTTTTT